This passage covers 20 T cell receptor beta chains from one sample sequenced in a study of T cell clonality in common variable immunodeficiency. Generated by immunoSEQ multiplex PCR, the TCRdb table keeps only in-frame clones and is missing some. This table holds about 47,000 clones with no singletons; the top ten claim approximately 6.3%. Input material: peripheral blood mononuclear cells. These receptors came from a person aged 18-70 years in good health.

Many counts were recorded for this clone. The DNA read from the CDR3 is TGTGCCAGCAGCTGGGGCAGGGGAGCTGGCGAG. It translates to CASSWGRGAGE. The full-length CDR3 reads as CASSWGRGAGEQYF. V is TRBV5-6 and J is TRBJ2-7, with D tentatively TRBD1 (6 bases). The observed sequence ends 3 residues before the CDR3 terminus, with the missing tail filled in from the germline J gene. The V gene's germline CDR1 is SGHDT and CDR2 YYEEEE. CDR3 length: 14 amino acids. Trimming shortened V by 3 bases and J by 6 bases, and 16 bases separated the two germline ends.

This clone was counted ten times or more. The read ends 3 residues early relative to the CDR3; the germline J gene fills the gap. V usage is TRBV19 and J usage is TRBJ2-7; TRBD2 matches at 8 bases. Looked up from germline, CDR1 is LNHDA and CDR2 is SQIVND (reference sequence). The CDR3 extends over 14 amino acids. V lost 5 bases to trimming and J lost 5 bases; unmatched junction nucleotides: 8. CDR3 region: CASSGGTRSHEQYF. The CDR3 bases that were read are TGTGCCAGTAGTGGGGGGACTAGATCCCACGAG.

This clone has at least ten counts. The CDR3 goes on 3 residues after the read ends, and that part is filled in from the germline J gene. This chain joins TRBV28 and TRBJ1-1, with 7 bases matching TRBD1. J gave up 0 bases and V 7 bases, and 5 bases lay outside the gene matches. From germline, CDR1 is MDHEN and CDR2 SYDVKM. The CDR3 extends over 14 amino acids. The part of the CDR3 DNA that was read is TGTGCCAGCATTCTGACAGGGTTGAACACTGAA. This encodes CASILTGLNTE. In full, the CDR3 reads CASILTGLNTEAFF. The full variable domain, completed using reference TRBV28 and TRBJ1-1, is DVKVTQSSRYLVKRTGEKVFLECVQDMDHENMFWYRQDPGLGLRLIYFSYDVKMKEKGDIPEGYSVSREKKERFSLILESASTNQTSMYLCASILTGLNTEAFFGQGTRLTVV.

This clone showed up just a few times. From the germline J gene comes the end of the CDR3, since the read stops 3 residues before it. J is TRBJ1-1 and V is TRBV5-1; possible D gene TRBD1, 5 bases. Germline V gene lookup returns CDR1 SGHRS and CDR2 YFSETQ. CDR3 length: 13 residues. The V gene lost 1 base and the J gene lost 3 bases, with 7 bases spanning the gap. The CDR3 sequence: CASSLTRDTEAFF. Incomplete CDR3 DNA: TGCGCCAGCAGCTTGACCAGGGACACTGAA.

This clone was counted many times. The sequenced fragment ends 3 residues before the CDR3 boundary, so the rest is inferred from the germline J gene. The chain links TRBV30 to TRBJ1-2; D call uncertain. The germline gives CDR1 GTSNPN, CDR2 SVGIG (reference sequence). The CDR3 sequence is 12 residues long. CDR3 sequence: CAWSTYPIRYTF. The covered CDR3 bases are TGTGCCTGGAGTACATATCCGATCCGC.

With respect to this clone: The CDR3 is cut off 3 residues early in the read; its end comes from the germline J gene. The chain carries TRBV2 and TRBJ1-1; D not certain. Per germline, CDR1 SNHLY and CDR2 FYNNEI. Between the trimmed V and J ends, which lost 10 bases and 1 base, there was a span of 16 bases. The CDR3 spans 14 residues. CDR3 DNA (partial): TGTGCCAACACGGTAAGAGGCGGGAACACTGAA. This gives the protein CANTVRGGNTE. The entire CDR3 protein reads CANTVRGGNTEAFF. Combining the CDR3 with reference TRBV2 and TRBJ1-1 gives the whole variable domain EPEVTQTPSHQVTQMGQEVILRCVPISNHLYFYWYRQILGQKVEFLVSFYNNEISEKSEIFDDQFSVERPDGSNFTLKIRSTKLEDSAMYFCANTVRGGNTEAFFGQGTRLTVV.

This clone was seen repeatedly, ten times or more. The read is 3 residues too short to cover the CDR3 end, so that end is filled in from the germline J gene. The chain couples TRBV18 to TRBJ2-7; 7 bases are shared with TRBD1. CDR3 length: 15 residues. The germline V gene encodes CDR1 KGHSH and CDR2 LQKENI. V trimming: 1 base; J trimming: 1 base; junction bases outside the gene matches: 4. CDR3 sequence: CASSPQGQLSYEQYF. CDR3 DNA, as far as it was read: TGTGCCAGCTCACCACAGGGACAGCTTTCCTACGAG. Based on the CDR3 plus reference TRBV18 and TRBJ2-7, the full variable domain is NAGVMQNPRHLVRRRGQEARLRCSPMKGHSHVYWYRQLPEEGLKFMVYLQKENIIDESGMPKERFSAEFPKEGPSILRIQQVVRGDSAAYFCASSPQGQLSYEQYFGPGTRLTVT.

This clone was counted many times. From the germline J gene comes the end of the CDR3, since the read stops 3 residues before it. The chain recombines TRBV10-3 with TRBJ2-2; TRBD1 might be the D (6 bases). The CDR3 is 13 amino acids. CDR1 is ENHRY and CDR2 is SYGVKD in the germline V gene. This CDR3 reads CATATGKREKLFF. Incomplete CDR3 DNA: TGTGCCACCGCTACAGGGAAGAGAGAAAAG.

There are many counts of this clone. CDR3 amino acids: CASSLGHRGNTGELFF. The covered CDR3 bases are TGTGCCAGCAGCTTGGGGCACAGGGGGAACACCGGGGAG. The chain uses TRBV5-4 and TRBJ2-2; 7 positions agree with TRBD1. The read comes to an end 3 residues before the CDR3 does, leaving the germline J gene to fill in the end. Germline values: CDR1 SGHNT, CDR2 YYREEE (reference sequence). The CDR3 length is 16 residues. The junction had 3 bases not matched to a gene; V was cut back by 0 bases and J by 1 base.

This clone was seen repeatedly, ten times or more. The read comes to an end 3 residues before the CDR3 does, leaving the germline J gene to fill in the end. This chain links TRBV5-6 with TRBJ1-4; TRBD1 aligns across 7 bases. Germline V gives CDR1 SGHDT, CDR2 YYEEEE. The CDR3 contains 15 residues. Unmatched junction bases numbered 7, after V lost 3 bases and J lost 5 bases. This CDR3 is CASSWAGTVNEKLFF. Partial CDR3 DNA: TGTGCCAGCAGCTGGGCCGGGACAGTAAATGAAAAA.

This clone was recorded a few times. The read halts 3 residues ahead of the CDR3 end, with the missing end drawn from the germline J gene. V usage is TRBV18 and J usage is TRBJ1-2, with D possibly TRBD1 on 5 matching bases. Germline CDR1 is KGHSH and CDR2 is LQKENI. There are 16 residues in the CDR3. CDR3 sequence: CASSLGLAGTSYDYTF. The sequenced part of the CDR3 DNA is TGTGCCAGCTCACTGGGACTAGCGGGGACCTCCTACGAC.

This clone appeared many times. The read ends 3 residues before the CDR3 terminus; that terminus is restored from the germline J gene. The rearrangement uses TRBV9 and TRBJ2-1, with 10 bases fitting TRBD2. Germline V gene lookup returns CDR1 SGDLS and CDR2 YYNGEE. The CDR3 loop spans 14 amino acids. V was pared by 2 bases and J by 8 bases, with 4 bases of the junction left unmatched. The CDR3 here is CASSVSGGGDEQFF. The CDR3 bases that were read are TGTGCCAGCAGCGTGAGCGGGGGGGGCGATGAG.

This clone has a count of ten or more. The read falls 3 residues short of the CDR3 end, and the missing part is taken from the germline J gene. The V and J genes are TRBV19 and TRBJ1-2; D call uncertain. CDR3 length: 14 residues. Trimming took 0 bases from V and 4 from J, leaving 9 bases between them. Per germline, CDR1 LNHDA and CDR2 SQIVND (reference sequence). CDR3 DNA (partial): TGTGCCAGTAGTATAGATCTAACAGCCTATGGC. This encodes CASSIDLTAYG. The full CDR3 sequence reads CASSIDLTAYGYTF. Looking up the rest from reference TRBV19 and TRBJ1-2 gives the full variable domain: DGGITQSPKYLFRKEGQNVTLSCEQNLNHDAMYWYRQDPGQGLRLIYYSQIVNDFQKGDIAEGYSVSREKKESFPLTVTSAQKNPTAFYLCASSIDLTAYGYTFGSGTRLTVV.

This clone has at least ten counts. Read sequence stops 3 residues before the CDR3 end, and the germline J gene provides the missing end. V and J are TRBV19 and TRBJ1-2; TRBD1 matches 9 bases. The germline V gene encodes CDR1 LNHDA and CDR2 SQIVND (reference sequence). CDR3 length: 18 amino acids. Trimming took 7 bases from V and 1 from J; bases not matched to a gene: 16. The CDR3 sequence is CASTKTGTGRFFNYGYTF. Incomplete CDR3 DNA: TGTGCCAGTACGAAAACCGGGACAGGGCGCTTCTTTAACTATGGC. Based on the CDR3 plus reference TRBV19 and TRBJ1-2, the full variable domain is DGGITQSPKYLFRKEGQNVTLSCEQNLNHDAMYWYRQDPGQGLRLIYYSQIVNDFQKGDIAEGYSVSREKKESFPLTVTSAQKNPTAFYLCASTKTGTGRFFNYGYTFGSGTRLTVV.

Many counts were recorded for this clone. This chain's CDR3 is CASSLAGFEQFF. CDR3 DNA (partial): TGTGCCAGCAGCTTAGCAGGGTTTGAG. The V and J genes are TRBV7-9 and TRBJ2-1, with D uncertain. The read halts 3 residues ahead of the CDR3 end, with the missing end drawn from the germline J gene. This CDR3 has 12 residues. The V end lost 0 bases, the J end lost 9 bases, and 6 bases lay between the germline ends. Germline CDR1 reads SEHNR; CDR2 reads FQNEAQ (reference sequence).

This clone was picked up many times. The read gets to within 3 residues of the CDR3 end, and the germline J gene fills in the rest. The chain joins TRBV9 to TRBJ2-1, with 8 bases matching TRBD1. This CDR3 region has 18 residues. V dropped 3 bases and J dropped 4; count of bases not matched to a gene: 15. Germline-derived CDR1 and CDR2 are SGDLS and YYNGEE. CDR3 DNA, as far as it was read: TGTGCCAGCAGCGCACCACCAGCCCAGGGGGCTGATTACAATGAG. Its protein product is CASSAPPAQGADYNE. The full CDR3 sequence reads CASSAPPAQGADYNEQFF. Together with reference TRBV9 and TRBJ2-1, the CDR3 gives the full variable domain: DSGVTQTPKHLITATGQRVTLRCSPRSGDLSVYWYQQSLDQGLQFLIQYYNGEERAKGNILERFSAQQFPDLHSELNLSSLELGDSALYFCASSAPPAQGADYNEQFFGPGTRLTVL.

Remarks on this clone: This sequence may be a read error, since a much larger clone differs from it by one base. The observed sequence ends 3 residues before the CDR3 terminus, with the missing tail filled in from the germline J gene. The rearrangement uses TRBV2 and TRBJ1-1; 7 positions match TRBD1. This CDR3 comprises 15 residues. The germline V gene has CDR1 SNHLY and CDR2 FYNNEI. The CDR3 loop reads CVSRDLQGRNTEAFF. Partial CDR3 DNA: TGTGTCAGCAGAGATTTACAGGGGAGAAACACTGAA.

This clone was seen many times. With the read ending 3 residues before the CDR3 end, the germline J gene is used to fill in that end. The rearrangement joins TRBV5-6 to TRBJ2-7; D remains ambiguous. Germline lookup yields CDR1 SGHDT and CDR2 YYEEEE. CDR3 length equals 12 residues. Trimming took off 3 bases at V and 0 bases at J, with 4 bases between the two ends. The part of the CDR3 DNA that was read is TGTGCCAGCAGCTCTCTCTCCTACGAG. Protein product: CASSSLSYE. The complete CDR3 reads CASSSLSYEQYF.

This clone was counted at least ten times. Coverage ceases 3 residues before the CDR3 finishes, and the germline J gene fills in the end. The chain has TRBV19 and TRBJ2-3, with 14 bases fitting TRBD2. The CDR3 runs to 17 residues. Germline V gene lookup returns CDR1 LNHDA and CDR2 SQIVND (reference sequence). With V trimmed by 3 bases and J by 2 bases, 4 bases remained unmatched. The CDR3 sequence: CASSIRGLAGVTDTQYF. CDR3 DNA, as far as it was read: TGTGCCAGTAGTATCAGGGGACTAGCGGGAGTCACAGATACG.

This clone was seen at least ten times. The covered CDR3 bases are TGTGCCAGCAGCTTTGGCCACGACACAGATACG. Protein product: CASSFGHDTDT. The complete CDR3 protein is CASSFGHDTDTQYF. The chain links TRBV11-3 to TRBJ2-3; no definite D call. The read ends 3 residues early relative to the CDR3; the germline J gene fills the gap. V was cut by 3 bases and J by 2 bases, with 9 bases left in between. CDR1 is SGHNT, CDR2 YENEEA, per germline. This CDR3 contains 14 residues.